The 21 T cell receptor beta chains listed next were all sequenced from one sample in a study of blood T cell repertoires in COVID-19. Profiling relied on immunoSEQ multiplex PCR, and the TCRdb table lists in-frame clones only, not all of them. In the table there are some 320,000 clones, 85% of which are singletons. Material for sequencing was PBMCs or T cells enriched from blood (not recorded which). The receptors originated from a woman in her thirties who had been exposed to COVID-19.

The genes are TRBV15 and TRBJ1-6; D remains unclear. The CDR3 consists of 16 residues. Trimming took 0 bases from V and 7 from J, leaving 13 bases between them. The germline V gene encodes CDR1 LNHNV and CDR2 YYDKDF (reference sequence). CDR3 sequence: CATSRDPPARNSPLHF. The CDR3 DNA is TGTGCCACCAGCAGAGATCCGCCTGCCAGGAATTCACCCCTCCACTTT.

The sample holds one count of this clone. For the CDR3, the DNA is TGTGCCAGCAGTTTAAACTGGAATCAGCCCCAGCATTTT. Translated, it gives CASSLNWNQPQHF. V and J are TRBV28 and TRBJ1-5; no clear D. Germline CDR1 MDHEN, CDR2 SYDVKM. Trimming shortened V by 2 bases and J by 4 bases, and 6 bases separated the two germline ends. The CDR3 has 13 amino acids.

V and J are TRBV28 and TRBJ2-6; possible D gene TRBD1, 5 bases. This CDR3 comprises 15 residues. Germline V gene sequence: CDR1 MDHEN, CDR2 SYDVKM. The V end lost 6 bases, the J end lost 1 base, and 10 bases lay between the germline ends. The CDR3 loop reads CASSDPGSGANVLTF. The CDR3, as DNA: TGTGCCAGCAGCGACCCAGGGTCTGGGGCCAACGTCCTGACTTTC. Variable domain in full (rest from reference TRBV28 and TRBJ2-6): DVKVTQSSRYLVKRTGEKVFLECVQDMDHENMFWYRQDPGLGLRLIYFSYDVKMKEKGDIPEGYSVSREKKERFSLILESASTNQTSMYLCASSDPGSGANVLTFGAGSRLTVL.

In DNA, the CDR3 is TGTGCCAGCAGCCTTGGACGGGAATACACCTTC. Protein: CASSLGREYTF. The V and J genes are TRBV9 and TRBJ1-2; D gene ambiguous. Germline V lookup: CDR1 SGDLS, CDR2 YYNGEE. This CDR3 has 11 amino acids. Trimming took off 4 bases at V and 11 bases at J, with 12 bases between the two ends. The whole variable domain, filled in from reference TRBV9 and TRBJ1-2, reads DSGVTQTPKHLITATGQRVTLRCSPRSGDLSVYWYQQSLDQGLQFLIQYYNGEERAKGNILERFSAQQFPDLHSELNLSSLELGDSALYFCASSLGREYTFGSGTRLTVV.

The chain has TRBV10-3 and TRBJ1-5; tentatively, D is TRBD1 (6 bases). Germline loops: CDR1 ENHRY, CDR2 SYGVKD. The CDR3 runs to 14 residues. V lost 0 bases and J lost 5, with 8 bases in between. The CDR3 nucleotides read TGTGCCATCAGTGAGTCAGGGGGTTATCAGCCCCAGCATTTT. This sequence encodes CAISESGGYQPQHF.

This clone was observed a handful of times. The chain carries TRBV19 and TRBJ2-5; D not resolved. Trimming took off 1 base at V and 2 bases at J, with 11 bases between the two ends. Germline CDR1 reads LNHDA; CDR2 reads SQIVND (reference sequence). This CDR3 is 15 amino acids long. The CDR3 DNA reads as TGTGCCAGTAGTATAGGTCGAAAAGCTCAAGAGACCCAGTACTTC. Its translation is CASSIGRKAQETQYF. The full variable domain, in which reference TRBV19 and TRBJ2-5 provide the parts outside the CDR3, is DGGITQSPKYLFRKEGQNVTLSCEQNLNHDAMYWYRQDPGQGLRLIYYSQIVNDFQKGDIAEGYSVSREKKESFPLTVTSAQKNPTAFYLCASSIGRKAQETQYFGPGTRLLVL.

The sample holds a few counts of this clone. The rearrangement links TRBV12-5 to TRBJ1-3; D is unclear. Germline V gene lookup returns CDR1 LGHNT and CDR2 FRNRAP. V lost 0 bases, J lost 6 bases, and 6 bases lay in between. The CDR3 covers 13 residues. CDR3 nucleotides: TGTGCTAGTGGTTTGGTCGGTAAAAACACCATATATTTT. Translation gives CASGLVGKNTIYF.

This chain joins TRBV7-2 and TRBJ2-7; 7 bases match TRBD1. CDR1 is SGHTA, CDR2 FQGNSA, per germline. V gave up 5 bases and J gave up 1 base; unmatched junction bases: 14. This CDR3 contains 17 residues. The CDR3, as DNA: TGTGCCAGCAGCCAGGTCGCCCTCCTGACAGGGTCCTACGAGCAGTACTTC. Residues: CASSQVALLTGSYEQYF.

The V call is TRBV18, the J call TRBJ2-7; tentative D call: TRBD2 (6 bases). Germline CDR1 KGHSH, CDR2 LQKENI. The CDR3 totals 14 residues. Trimming removed 6 bases from V and 0 bases from J, with 12 bases in between. The CDR3 DNA follows: TGTGCCAGCTCTCACTCCGGGAGCTCCTACGAGCAGTACTTC. Translation gives CASSHSGSSYEQYF.

This sequence joins TRBV6-2 or TRBV6-3 and TRBJ1-2; D is unclear. Trimming removed 6 bases at V and 1 base at J, with 15 bases between. The germline V gene encodes CDR1 MNHEY and CDR2 SVGEGT. This CDR3 has 15 residues. The CDR3 loop reads CASSLPGILNYGYTF. CDR3 bases: TGTGCCAGCAGCTTACCCGGGATCCTTAACTATGGCTACACCTTC.

With regard to this clone: A read error may produce the germline difference seen at one junction end. The V gene is TRBV2, the J gene TRBJ2-3; 9 nucleotides align to TRBD1. Germline CDR1 is SNHLY and CDR2 is FYNNEI. There are 11 residues in the CDR3. The CDR3 spells CASSYRDRVDF. For the CDR3, the DNA is TGTGCCAGCAGTTACCGGGACAGGGTTGATTTT.

The J gene is TRBJ2-3, the V gene TRBV9, with D perhaps matching TRBD2 (6 bases). Germline V CDR1 and CDR2: SGDLS, YYNGEE. The CDR3 contains 14 residues. The germline V and J ends were trimmed by 0 bases and 6 bases, with 11 bases remaining between them. CDR3 DNA: TGTGCCAGCAGCGTAGCGGGAGTCGGCGATACGCAGTATTTT. As protein: CASSVAGVGDTQYF.

This clone came up once. This chain links TRBV4-1 with TRBJ2-5, with D possibly matching TRBD2 (6 bases). The CDR3 totals 15 residues. The V gene's germline CDR1 is MGHRA and CDR2 YSYEKL. V was shortened by 2 bases and J by 2 bases, with 12 bases between the two germline ends. CDR3 amino acids: CASSQSGVGQETQYF. The DNA of the CDR3 is TGCGCCAGCAGCCAATCGGGAGTAGGGCAAGAGACCCAGTACTTC.

The chain links TRBV3-1 (or the pseudogene TRBV3-2) to TRBJ2-7; D gene uncertain. V lost 1 base and J lost 7, with 11 bases in between. The CDR3 is 13 residues long. CDR1 and CDR2 from the germline V gene are LGHDT and YNNKEL (reference sequence). The CDR3 here is CASSQVTAREQYF. The CDR3 DNA is TGTGCCAGCAGCCAAGTCACAGCCAGGGAGCAGTACTTC.

The chain employs TRBV5-1 and TRBJ2-4, with D perhaps TRBD2 (6 bases). CDR1 and CDR2 from the germline V gene are SGHRS and YFSETQ. The CDR3 spans 13 residues. V lost 0 bases, J lost 8 bases, and 9 bases lay in between. The CDR3 loop reads CASSLDPGDIQYF. The CDR3 DNA reads TGCGCCAGCAGCTTGGATCCGGGGGACATTCAGTACTTC.

J is TRBJ2-3 and V is TRBV11-2, with D possibly TRBD2 on 6 matching bases. This CDR3 is built from 16 residues. CDR1 and CDR2 (germline): SGHAT, FQNNGV. The V and J ends lost 5 bases and 2 bases respectively, with 17 bases between them. The CDR3, as DNA: TGTGCCAGCAGCCTACGGGACTGGCGAACCACAGATACGCAGTATTTT. This codes for CASSLRDWRTTDTQYF. The entire variable domain, with the rest obtained from reference TRBV11-2 and TRBJ2-3, is as follows: EAGVAQSPRYKIIEKRQSVAFWCNPISGHATLYWYQQILGQGPKLLIQFQNNGVVDDSQLPKDRFSAERLKGVDSTLKIQPAKLEDSAVYLCASSLRDWRTTDTQYFGPGTRLTVL.

This chain joins TRBV29-1 and TRBJ1-2; D gene uncertain. Trimming took 3 bases from V and 8 from J, leaving 16 bases between them. The germline V gene encodes CDR1 SQVTM and CDR2 ANQGSEA. The CDR3 has 13 amino acids. CDR3 protein: CSVDYPGTRGYTF. In DNA, the CDR3 is TGCAGCGTTGATTACCCAGGCACCCGGGGCTACACCTTC.

CDR3 nucleotides: TGTGCCAGCAGCTTATCCAGGGTCTTAGACGAGCAGTACTTC. This translates into CASSLSRVLDEQYF. This rearrangement joins TRBV7-8 to TRBJ2-7, with D possibly TRBD1 on 5 matching bases. V lost 2 bases, J lost 5 bases, and 13 bases lay in between. The germline V gene has CDR1 SGHVS and CDR2 FQNEAQ. The CDR3 runs to 14 residues.

The chain couples TRBV25-1 to TRBJ1-1; 8 nucleotides align to TRBD1. CDR3 length equals 14 residues. Losses at the gene ends were 4 bases for V and 4 bases for J; bases not matched to a gene: 5. Germline CDR1 MGHDK, CDR2 SYGVNS. CDR3 in amino acids: CASSGTGSITEAFF. The CDR3 nucleotides read TGTGCCAGCAGTGGGACAGGGAGTATCACTGAAGCTTTCTTT.

This rearrangement joins TRBV3-1 (or the pseudogene TRBV3-2) to TRBJ2-5, with TRBD1 identical over 7 bases. Germline V gene lookup returns CDR1 LGHDT and CDR2 YNNKEL (reference sequence). This CDR3 comprises 15 residues. V lost 4 bases and J lost 2; bases outside the gene matches: 7. The DNA of the CDR3 is TGTGCCAGCAGCCGCCGGACAGGACGACAAGAGACCCAGTACTTC. Amino acids: CASSRRTGRQETQYF.

The V call is TRBV28, the J call TRBJ1-2, with 7 nucleotides matching TRBD1. V dropped 2 bases and J dropped 8; count of bases not matched to a gene: 8. The length of the CDR3 is 14 residues. Germline values: CDR1 MDHEN, CDR2 SYDVKM. DNA for the CDR3: TGTGCCAGCAGTTTAACGGGACAGCGGCGAGGCTACACCTTC. Protein: CASSLTGQRRGYTF.